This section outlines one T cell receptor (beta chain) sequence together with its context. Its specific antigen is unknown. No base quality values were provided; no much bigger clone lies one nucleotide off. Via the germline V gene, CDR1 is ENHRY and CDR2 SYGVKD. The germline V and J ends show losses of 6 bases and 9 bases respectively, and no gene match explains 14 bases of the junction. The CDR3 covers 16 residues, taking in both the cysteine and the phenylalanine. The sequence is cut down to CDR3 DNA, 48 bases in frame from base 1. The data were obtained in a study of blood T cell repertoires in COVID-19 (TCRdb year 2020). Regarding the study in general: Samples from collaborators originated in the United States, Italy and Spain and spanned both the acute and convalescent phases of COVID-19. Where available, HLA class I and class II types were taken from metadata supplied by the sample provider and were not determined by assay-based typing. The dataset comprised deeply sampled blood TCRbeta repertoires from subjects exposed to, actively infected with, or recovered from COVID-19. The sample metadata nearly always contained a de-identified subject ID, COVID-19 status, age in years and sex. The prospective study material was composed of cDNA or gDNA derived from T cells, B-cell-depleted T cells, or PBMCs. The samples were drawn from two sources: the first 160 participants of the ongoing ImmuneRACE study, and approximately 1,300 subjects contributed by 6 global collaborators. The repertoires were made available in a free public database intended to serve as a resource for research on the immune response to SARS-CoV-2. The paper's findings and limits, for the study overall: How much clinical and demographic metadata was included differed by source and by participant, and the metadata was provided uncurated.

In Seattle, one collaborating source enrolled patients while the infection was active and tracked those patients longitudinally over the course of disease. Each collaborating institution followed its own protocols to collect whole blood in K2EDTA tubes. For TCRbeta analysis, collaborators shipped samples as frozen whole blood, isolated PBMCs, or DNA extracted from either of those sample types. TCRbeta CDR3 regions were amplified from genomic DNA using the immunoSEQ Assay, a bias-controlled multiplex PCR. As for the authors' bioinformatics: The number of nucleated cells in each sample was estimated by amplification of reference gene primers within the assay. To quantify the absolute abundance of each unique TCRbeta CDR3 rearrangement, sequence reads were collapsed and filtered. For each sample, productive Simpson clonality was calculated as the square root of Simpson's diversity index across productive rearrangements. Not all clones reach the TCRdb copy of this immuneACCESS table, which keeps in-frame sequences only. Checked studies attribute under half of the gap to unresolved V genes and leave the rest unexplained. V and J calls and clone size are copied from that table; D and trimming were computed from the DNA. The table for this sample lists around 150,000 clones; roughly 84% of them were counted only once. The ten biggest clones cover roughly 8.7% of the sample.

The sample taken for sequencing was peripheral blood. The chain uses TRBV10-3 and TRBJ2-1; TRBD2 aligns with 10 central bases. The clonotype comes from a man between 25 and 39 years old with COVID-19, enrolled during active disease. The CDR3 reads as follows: CAIRGREAGGSGEQFF. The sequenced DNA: TGTGCCATCAGGGGCCGGGAAGCGGGAGGGAGTGGTGAGCAGTTCTTC.